This entry features one TCR beta chain sequence. The table lists this clone with a count of one. What this receptor recognizes is not known. Base qualities are not recorded, but no much larger clone differs from it by a single base. The sample is drawn from a study of long-term antiretroviral therapy in people with HIV (dated by TCRdb to 2022 to 2024). Regarding the research as a whole: The earliest samples were collected roughly a decade before the 2015 WHO recommendation for immediate ART, at a time when ART was usually postponed until CD4 counts fell. A retrospective serial study tested whether changes in peripheral blood TRB repertoire composition and diversity were associated with ART initiation and durable HIV suppression. Of the roughly 31 participants with HIV, roughly twelve were female. The cohort contributed about 180 cryopreserved PBMC samples from a few dozen adults with confirmed HIV infection, collected serially over a mean of 6 years (range 1-12). No cross-contamination during QIAcube processing was seen in test extractions of a monoclonal T-cell line run alongside 33 polyclonal samples. Beyond this particular receptor, the publication reports: Because PBMC availability was limited, only the TCR beta chain was sequenced, with no alpha chain pairing. Starting ART was linked to a significant rise in TRB diversity, yet even with long-term ART the diversity remained significantly lower than in transplant donor controls. Because pre-ART samples had limited cell numbers, unsorted PBMC were profiled rather than sorted CD4+ and CD8+ T cells. CDR3 length ranges in HIV repertoires were narrower than in controls, and network structure suggested an antigen-experienced repertoire with only a slight naive shift after ART. The repertoire was dominated across all time points by expanded TRB clones identified before ART initiation, although this dominance was seen to fluctuate and to decrease in many PLHIV after ART. Inferences about post-ART repertoire changes are limited because no data were available on ART adherence, viral resistance or therapy changes. The samples span the years 2004 to 2017, and the ART regimens used may be less effective than current regimens.

CDR1 and CDR2 are drawn from the germline V gene: MDHEN, SYDVKM. Trimming at the junction amounts to 4 bases on V and 3 bases on J, and the germline ends lie 15 bases apart. Spanning cysteine to phenylalanine, the CDR3 consists of 15 amino acids. Left in the record is the CDR3 DNA by itself, 45 bases read in frame from the first base. The immunoSEQ hsTCRB v3.0 assay was used at survey level resolution to sequence the TRB variable region. A depth of about 40,000-50,000 T-cell genomes per sample was targeted for TRB sequencing. TRB libraries were pooled and sequenced on an Illumina MiSeq using a v3 150-cycle kit. The source study handled its data this way. Repertoire analysis was run in R within a reproducible Nextflow workflow that covered QC, data transformation and analysis. LymphoSeq2, an R package for AIRR-Seq data exploration, was used to implement custom analyses. A handful of samples that produced fewer than 5000 total TRB sequences were removed, so 150 to 200 HIV repertoires were analyzed. Among the 188 retained HIV repertoires, some 57 were collected before ART initiation and over 120 were collected after ART initiation. Repertoires were downsampled to 5000 TRB nucleotide sequences, and summary statistics were averaged over 100 downsampling iterations. The analysis kept only TRB sequences whose CDR3 regions were at least seven amino acids long. Diversity was assessed using a clonality score derived from Shannon entropy and using the Gini coefficient. In repertoire networks, the top 5000 CDR3 amino acid sequences were linked whenever an edit distance of one separated two sequences. Antigen specificity groups and MHC restriction were predicted for TRB CDR3 amino acid sequences with GLIPH2. To flag known CMV, EBV, HIV or tissue antigen associations, CDR3 amino acid sequences were matched against VDJdb and McPAS-TCR. Pre-ART, post-ART and control groups were compared with Wilcoxon signed-rank tests and Holm-Bonferroni correction. In its TCRdb copy, this immuneACCESS table keeps in-frame sequences only and misses some clones. Where compared with another copy, unresolved V genes explain less than half of these, and the others have no known cause. The V and J calls and clone size were taken over from that table, and D and trimming were inferred from the DNA. Present in this sample are 25,000 to 35,000 clones, more than 85% of which were seen just once. 6% to 7% of the sample rests with the top ten.

Participants were included only if at least one PBMC sample before ART initiation and at least two post-ART samples were available. All participants with HIV were treated in the United States of America. Before DNA extraction, cryopreserved samples containing roughly 1-10 million PBMC were thawed and washed. At the time of the earliest PBMC sample, participants with HIV were aged between about 20 and 54 years. Per participant, PBMC samples came from 1-4 timepoints prior to ART initiation and 2-8 timepoints following ART initiation, for a median of 7 samples. For every participant, serial HIV viral load, CD4+ T-cell count, ART history and demographic data were obtained. A Qiagen kit on a QIAcube was used to extract genomic DNA from unsorted PBMC, with samples processed in batches of 12.

The sequencing used unsorted PBMCs, collected about 6.7 years after starting antiretroviral therapy. The TCR comes from a woman aged 40 to 49 with HIV. The rearrangement joined TRBV28 to TRBJ1-2, with TRBD1 as a weak D call on 5 bases. In nucleotide form, the sequence is TGTGCCAGCAGTTCCGGGACCGCTTCCCACTATGGCTACACCTTC. This codes for CASSSGTASHYGYTF.